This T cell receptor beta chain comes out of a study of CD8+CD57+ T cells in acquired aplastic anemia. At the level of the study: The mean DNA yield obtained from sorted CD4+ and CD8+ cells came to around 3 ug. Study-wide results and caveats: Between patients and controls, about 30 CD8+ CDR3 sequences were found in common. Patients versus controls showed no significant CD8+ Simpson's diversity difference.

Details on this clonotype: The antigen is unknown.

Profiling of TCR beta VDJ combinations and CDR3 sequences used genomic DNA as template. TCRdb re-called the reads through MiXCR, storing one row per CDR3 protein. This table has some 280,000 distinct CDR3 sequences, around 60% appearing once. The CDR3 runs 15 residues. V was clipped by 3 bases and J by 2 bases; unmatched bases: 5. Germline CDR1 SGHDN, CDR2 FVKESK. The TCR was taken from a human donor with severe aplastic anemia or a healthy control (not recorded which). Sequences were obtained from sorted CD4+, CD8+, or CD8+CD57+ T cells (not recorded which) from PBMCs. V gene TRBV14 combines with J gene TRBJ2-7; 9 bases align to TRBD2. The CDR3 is CASSHFRTSAYEQYF. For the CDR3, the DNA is TGTGCCAGCAGCCACTTTAGGACTAGCGCCTACGAGCAGTACTTC.